This passage covers 27 T cell receptor beta chains from one sample sequenced in a study of T cell responses to AZD1222 COVID-19 vaccine (dated by TCRdb to the early 2020s). The library was made by the immunoSEQ multiplex PCR assay. TCRdb took over this immuneACCESS table, retaining in-frame rearrangements with V and J assigned. Such tables are incomplete; in checked studies, under half of the missing clones stem from an unresolved V gene, and the remainder is unexplained. This sample comprises 100,000 to 150,000 clones, around 90% of them detected only once. 4.4% of the sample rests with the top ten. Sample time point, as interpreted from the label and publication: baseline before first vaccination. Sequenced here: peripheral blood, sampled on day 0 of AZD1222 vaccination. The origin of the receptors is an adult in good health.

The genes are TRBV11-2 and TRBJ2-7, with 9 bases fitting TRBD2. The trim removed 1 base at V and 5 bases at J, leaving 12 bases unmatched. This CDR3 spans 17 amino acids. Germline V CDR1 and CDR2: SGHAT, FQNNGV. The CDR3 loop reads CASSLALSGLAGNEQYF. The CDR3 DNA is TGTGCCAGCAGCTTAGCCCTCTCGGGCCTAGCGGGAAACGAGCAGTACTTC.

This clone was counted a few times. The chain recombines TRBV19 with TRBJ2-4; 10 bases match TRBD1. Looked up from germline, CDR1 is LNHDA and CDR2 is SQIVND (reference sequence). V lost 9 bases to trimming and J lost 9 bases; unmatched junction nucleotides: 11. This CDR3 is built from 14 residues. CDR3 loop: CASKPGTGAIIQYF. CDR3 nucleotides: TGTGCCAGCAAGCCTGGGACAGGGGCAATCATTCAGTACTTC.

A single count supports this clone. The chain recombines TRBV5-1 with TRBJ1-3; 7 bases are shared with TRBD1. This CDR3 contains 15 residues. CDR1 SGHRS and CDR2 YFSETQ come from the germline V gene. J lost 1 base, V lost 4 bases, and 5 bases had no gene match. CDR3 nucleotides: TGCGCCAGCAGCCCATCGGGACAGTCTGGAAACACCATATATTTT. Residues: CASSPSGQSGNTIYF.

This rearrangement joins TRBV7-2 to TRBJ1-5, with 7 bases fitting TRBD1. Germline V gene sequence: CDR1 SGHTA, CDR2 FQGNSA. V lost 3 bases to trimming and J lost 5 bases; unmatched junction nucleotides: 1. The CDR3 has 13 amino acids. The DNA of the CDR3 is TGTGCCAGCAGCTTCGACAGGGATCAGCCCCAGCATTTT. Protein: CASSFDRDQPQHF.

J is TRBJ2-2 and V is TRBV9; D not certain. CDR1 is SGDLS, CDR2 YYNGEE, per germline. V lost 0 bases to trimming and J lost 2 bases, with 2 bases between them. The CDR3 is made up of 13 amino acids. The CDR3 protein is CASSVGNTGELFF. The CDR3 DNA is TGTGCCAGCAGCGTAGGCAACACCGGGGAGCTGTTTTTT.

V is TRBV6-5 and J is TRBJ2-3, with D tentatively TRBD2 (7 bases). CDR1 and CDR2 from the germline V gene are MNHEY and SVGAGI. The ends were cut back, 7 bases at V and 3 bases at J, with 14 bases in the middle. The length of the CDR3 is 14 residues. CDR3 in amino acids: CASTRGEGTDTQYF. The CDR3 DNA is TGTGCCAGCACTAGGGGGGAGGGGACAGATACGCAGTATTTT.

The genes are TRBV7-3 and TRBJ2-1, with 7 positions matching TRBD2. The CDR3 extends over 13 amino acids. J was trimmed by 12 bases and V by 0 bases; bases with no gene match: 5. Germline V gene data show CDR1 as SGHTA and CDR2 as FQGTGA. As DNA, the CDR3 is TGTGCCAGCAGCTTAACTCTGACTAGCCGGCAGTTCTTC. Residues: CASSLTLTSRQFF.

V gene TRBV12-3 or TRBV12-4 combines with J gene TRBJ2-2; TRBD2 agrees at 8 bases. V dropped 4 bases and J dropped 13; count of bases not matched to a gene: 5. The CDR3 totals 12 residues. DNA for the CDR3: TGTGCCAGCAGTTCAGCGGGGGAGTGGCTGTTTTTT. This encodes CASSSAGEWLFF.

The V and J genes are TRBV4-2 and TRBJ2-3, with 7 bases matching TRBD2. This CDR3 is built from 16 residues. Germline CDR1 is LGHNA and CDR2 is YNFKEQ. V shed 1 base and J 3 bases; nucleotides not matched to a gene: 7. For the CDR3, the DNA is TGTGCCAGCAGCCAAGTTGCTAGCGGAGGAACAGATACGCAGTATTTT. Protein product: CASSQVASGGTDTQYF.

The V call is TRBV4-1, the J call TRBJ1-4; no definite D call. Germline V gives CDR1 MGHRA, CDR2 YSYEKL. Trimming cost V 11 bases and J 5 bases, with 12 bases left between them. The CDR3 runs to 12 residues. CDR3 loop: CARERENEKLFF. In nucleotides, the CDR3 is TGCGCCCGGGAAAGGGAGAATGAAAAACTGTTTTTT.

J is TRBJ1-6 and V is TRBV6-6, with TRBD1 matching over 7 bases. Germline CDR1 and CDR2: MNHNY and SVGAGI (reference sequence). V gave up 8 bases and J gave up 7 bases; unmatched junction bases: 5. CDR3 length: 13 amino acids. The DNA for the CDR3 is TGTGCCAGCTTCGGACAGGTCAATTCACCCCTCCACTTT. Translated, it gives CASFGQVNSPLHF.

J is TRBJ1-5 and V is TRBV6-5; 7 bases align to TRBD1. This CDR3 region has 14 residues. The V gene's germline CDR1 is MNHEY and CDR2 SVGAGI. The junction had 8 bases not matched to a gene; V was cut back by 5 bases and J by 7 bases. The CDR3 loop is CASSKQGQQQPQHF. DNA of the CDR3: TGTGCCAGCAGTAAACAGGGGCAGCAGCAGCCCCAGCATTTT.

This rearrangement joins TRBV5-3 to TRBJ2-7, with D possibly being TRBD2 (5 bases). TRBV5-3 is placed among ORFs of uncertain function. Trimming stripped 4 bases from V and 4 bases from J, with 18 bases between. The CDR3 totals 15 residues. In DNA, the CDR3 is TGTGCCAGAAGCGAGAAGGTCGGGGATTCTTACGAGCAGTACTTC. Translating it yields CARSEKVGDSYEQYF.

The chain is built from TRBV2 and TRBJ2-7; D remains unclear. Trimming shortened V by 7 bases and J by 7 bases, and 17 bases separated the two germline ends. The CDR3 is 13 amino acids. Germline V lookup: CDR1 SNHLY, CDR2 FYNNEI. CDR3 residues: CASNTDVRPEQYF. As DNA, the CDR3 is TGTGCCAGCAATACGGACGTTCGGCCTGAGCAGTACTTC. The variable domain in full, with the rest retrieved from reference TRBV2 and TRBJ2-7, is EPEVTQTPSHQVTQMGQEVILRCVPISNHLYFYWYRQILGQKVEFLVSFYNNEISEKSEIFDDQFSVERPDGSNFTLKIRSTKLEDSAMYFCASNTDVRPEQYFGPGTRLTVT.

J is TRBJ1-1 and V is TRBV9, with TRBD1 matching over 10 bases. Germline V gene data show CDR1 as SGDLS and CDR2 as YYNGEE. The ends lost 3 bases at V and 4 bases at J; junction bases unmatched: 0. The CDR3 has 13 amino acids. CDR3 region: CASSGTGGTEAFF. DNA of the CDR3: TGTGCCAGCAGCGGGACAGGGGGCACTGAAGCTTTCTTT.

This clone came up once. The rearrangement links TRBV15 to TRBJ2-1; TRBD1 matches at 8 bases. Looked up from germline, CDR1 is LNHNV and CDR2 is YYDKDF (reference sequence). J was trimmed by 8 bases and V by 1 base; bases with no gene match: 10. The CDR3 is made up of 16 amino acids. The CDR3 DNA reads as TGTGCCACCAGCAGAGCCCCCCCGGACAGGGAGGATGAGCAGTTCTTC. Residues: CATSRAPPDREDEQFF.

The rearrangement joins TRBV7-9 to TRBJ1-1; D is unresolved. Germline V gene sequence: CDR1 SEHNR, CDR2 FQNEAQ (reference sequence). The CDR3 contains 13 residues. V was shortened by 3 bases and J by 1 base, with 6 bases between the two germline ends. CDR3 sequence: CASSLGRNTEAFF. The CDR3, as DNA: TGTGCCAGCAGCTTGGGAAGGAACACTGAAGCTTTCTTT.

In this sample, this clone turned up once. This sequence joins TRBV4-3 and TRBJ1-2; D is unresolved. The CDR3 sequence is 14 residues long. Germline V lookup: CDR1 LGHNA, CDR2 YSLEER. V lost 0 bases to trimming and J lost 11 bases, with 16 bases between them. The CDR3 protein is CASSQDLVLLGYTF. CDR3 DNA sequence: TGCGCCAGCAGCCAAGATCTGGTGCTCTTGGGGTACACCTTC.

V is TRBV6-4 and J is TRBJ2-1, with 11 bases identical to TRBD2. The CDR3 spans 15 residues. Germline V gene lookup returns CDR1 MRHNA and CDR2 SNTAGT. With V trimmed by 9 bases and J by 8 bases, 12 bases remained unmatched. DNA for the CDR3: TGTGCCAGTGCCAGTACTAGCGGGAGAGGTGATGAGCAGTTCTTC. Its translation is CASASTSGRGDEQFF.

The CDR3 DNA follows: TGTGCCAGCAGCTTAGTGGGGACAACTAATGAAAAACTGTTTTTT. Translated: CASSLVGTTNEKLFF. The V call is TRBV7-2, the J call TRBJ1-4; no reliable D call. The V end lost 1 base, the J end lost 0 bases, and 6 bases lay between the germline ends. This CDR3 comprises 15 residues. Germline lookup yields CDR1 SGHTA and CDR2 FQGNSA.

The chain uses TRBV21-1 and TRBJ2-7; the D call in the table, TRBD1, was not verified against the DNA. TRBV21-1 represents a pseudogene. The CDR3 loop spans 18 amino acids. The CDR3 loop reads CASSAVGTGGLFWNEQYF. DNA of the CDR3: TGTGCCAGCAGCGCAGTTGGGACAGGGGGCCTATTTTGGAACGAGCAGTACTTC.

The gene calls are TRBV7-9 and TRBJ1-3, with D hard to call. Trimming removed 5 bases at V and 0 bases at J, with 8 bases between. This CDR3 region has 14 residues. Germline CDR1 and CDR2: SEHNR and FQNEAQ (reference sequence). The CDR3 DNA sequence: TGTGCCAGCAGCCCTGACATCTCTGGAAACACCATATATTTT. Protein product: CASSPDISGNTIYF. Drawing the rest from reference TRBV7-9 and TRBJ1-3, the complete variable domain is DTGVSQNPRHKITKRGQNVTFRCDPISEHNRLYWYRQTLGQGPEFLTYFQNEAQLEKSRLLSDRFSAERPKGSFSTLEIQRTEQGDSAMYLCASSPDISGNTIYFGEGSWLTVV.

V usage is TRBV3-1 (or the pseudogene TRBV3-2) and J usage is TRBJ2-6; tentative D call: TRBD2 (5 bases). Between the trimmed V and J ends, which lost 1 base and 1 base, there was a span of 11 bases. The CDR3 runs 17 residues. From germline, CDR1 is LGHDT and CDR2 YNNKEL (reference sequence). The CDR3 bases are TGTGCCAGCAGCCAAGTCGGACTGACATCTGGGGCCAACGTCCTGACTTTC. It is translated as CASSQVGLTSGANVLTF.

V gene TRBV7-3 combines with J gene TRBJ2-7, with D possibly being TRBD1 or TRBD2 (6 bases each). CDR3 size: 13 residues. Germline V gene lookup returns CDR1 SGHTA and CDR2 FQGTGA. Trimming took off 2 bases at V and 6 bases at J, with 11 bases between the two ends. Written as DNA, the CDR3 is TGTGCCAGCAGCTTAGAACAGGGAGGCGAGCAGTACTTC. Protein: CASSLEQGGEQYF. The full variable domain, its missing parts supplied by reference TRBV7-3 and TRBJ2-7, is GAGVSQTPSNKVTEKGKYVELRCDPISGHTALYWYRQSLGQGPEFLIYFQGTGAADDSGLPNDRFFAVRPEGSVSTLKIQRTERGDSAVYLCASSLEQGGEQYFGPGTRLTVT.

This clone was detected only once. CDR3 protein: CASSLLWTGSYEQYF. The CDR3 DNA is TGTGCCAGCAGCTTACTATGGACAGGCTCCTACGAGCAGTACTTC. This sequence joins TRBV7-9 and TRBJ2-7, with 7 bases lining up with TRBD1. Germline V gene data show CDR1 as SEHNR and CDR2 as FQNEAQ (reference sequence). After removal of 2 bases from V and 0 bases from J, the junction contained 4 bases not matched to a gene. The length of the CDR3 is 15 residues.

This clone was observed at least ten times. The chain couples TRBV12-3 or TRBV12-4 to TRBJ2-7; D possibly uses TRBD1 or TRBD2 (5 bases each). This CDR3 comprises 12 residues. The germline V and J ends were trimmed by 7 bases and 4 bases, with 11 bases remaining between them. The CDR3 region is CASMWGGYEQYF. The CDR3, as DNA: TGTGCCAGCATGTGGGGCGGGTACGAGCAGTACTTC.

This clone has just one count. V and J are TRBV7-6 and TRBJ2-2, with D possibly being TRBD2 (5 bases). The germline V gene encodes CDR1 SGHVS and CDR2 FNYEAQ. V was trimmed by 2 bases and J by 0 bases, leaving 16 bases between them. The CDR3 loop spans 18 amino acids. The CDR3 is CASSLQGSQATNTGELFF. The CDR3 DNA reads as TGTGCCAGCAGCTTACAAGGGAGTCAGGCGACGAACACCGGGGAGCTGTTTTTT.